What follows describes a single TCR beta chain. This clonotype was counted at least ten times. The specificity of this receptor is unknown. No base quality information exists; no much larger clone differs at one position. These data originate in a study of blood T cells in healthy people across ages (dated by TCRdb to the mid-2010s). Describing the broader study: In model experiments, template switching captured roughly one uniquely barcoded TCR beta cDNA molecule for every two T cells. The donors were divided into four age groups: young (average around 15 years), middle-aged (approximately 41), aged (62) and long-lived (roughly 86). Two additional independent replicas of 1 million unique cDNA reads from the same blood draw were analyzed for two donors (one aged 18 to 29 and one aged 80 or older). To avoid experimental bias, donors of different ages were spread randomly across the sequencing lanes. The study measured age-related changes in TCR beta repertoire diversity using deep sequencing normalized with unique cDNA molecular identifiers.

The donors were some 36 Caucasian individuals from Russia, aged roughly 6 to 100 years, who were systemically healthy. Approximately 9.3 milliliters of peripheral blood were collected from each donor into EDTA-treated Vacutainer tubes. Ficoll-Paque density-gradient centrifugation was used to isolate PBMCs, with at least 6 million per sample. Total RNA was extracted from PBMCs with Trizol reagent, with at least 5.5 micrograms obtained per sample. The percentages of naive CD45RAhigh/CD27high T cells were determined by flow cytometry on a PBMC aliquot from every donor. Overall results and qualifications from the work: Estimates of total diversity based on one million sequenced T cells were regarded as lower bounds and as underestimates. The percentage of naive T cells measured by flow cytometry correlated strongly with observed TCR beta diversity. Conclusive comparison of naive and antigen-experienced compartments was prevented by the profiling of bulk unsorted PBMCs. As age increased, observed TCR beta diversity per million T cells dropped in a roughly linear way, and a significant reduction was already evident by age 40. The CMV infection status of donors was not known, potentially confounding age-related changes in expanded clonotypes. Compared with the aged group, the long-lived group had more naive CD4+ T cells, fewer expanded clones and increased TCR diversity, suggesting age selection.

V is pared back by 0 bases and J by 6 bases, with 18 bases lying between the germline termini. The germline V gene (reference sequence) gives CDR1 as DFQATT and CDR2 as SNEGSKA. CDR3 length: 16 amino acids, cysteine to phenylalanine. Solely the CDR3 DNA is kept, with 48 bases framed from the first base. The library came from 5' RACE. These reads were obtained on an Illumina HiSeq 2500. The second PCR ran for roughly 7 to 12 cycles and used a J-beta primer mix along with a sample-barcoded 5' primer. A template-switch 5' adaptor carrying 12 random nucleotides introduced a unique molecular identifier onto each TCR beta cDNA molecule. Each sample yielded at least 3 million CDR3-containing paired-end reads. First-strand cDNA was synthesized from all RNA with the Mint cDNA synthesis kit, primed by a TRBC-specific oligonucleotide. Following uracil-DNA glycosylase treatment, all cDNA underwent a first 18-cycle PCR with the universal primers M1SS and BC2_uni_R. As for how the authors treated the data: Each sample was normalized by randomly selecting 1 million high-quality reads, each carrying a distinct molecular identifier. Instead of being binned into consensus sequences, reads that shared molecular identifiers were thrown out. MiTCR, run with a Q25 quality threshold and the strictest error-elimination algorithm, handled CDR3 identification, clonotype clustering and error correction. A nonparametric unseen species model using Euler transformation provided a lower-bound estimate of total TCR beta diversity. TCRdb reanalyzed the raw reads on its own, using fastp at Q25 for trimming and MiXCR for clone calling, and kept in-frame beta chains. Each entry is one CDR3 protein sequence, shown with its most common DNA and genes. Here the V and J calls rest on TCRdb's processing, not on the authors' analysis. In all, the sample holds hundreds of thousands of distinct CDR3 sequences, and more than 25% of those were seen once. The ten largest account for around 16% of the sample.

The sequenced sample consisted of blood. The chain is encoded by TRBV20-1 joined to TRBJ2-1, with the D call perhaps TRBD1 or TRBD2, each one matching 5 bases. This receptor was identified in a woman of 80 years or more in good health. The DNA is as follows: TGCAGTGCTAGAGATGGGGGTCCTATGGGGGTCAATGAGCAGTTCTTC. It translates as CSARDGGPMGVNEQFF.